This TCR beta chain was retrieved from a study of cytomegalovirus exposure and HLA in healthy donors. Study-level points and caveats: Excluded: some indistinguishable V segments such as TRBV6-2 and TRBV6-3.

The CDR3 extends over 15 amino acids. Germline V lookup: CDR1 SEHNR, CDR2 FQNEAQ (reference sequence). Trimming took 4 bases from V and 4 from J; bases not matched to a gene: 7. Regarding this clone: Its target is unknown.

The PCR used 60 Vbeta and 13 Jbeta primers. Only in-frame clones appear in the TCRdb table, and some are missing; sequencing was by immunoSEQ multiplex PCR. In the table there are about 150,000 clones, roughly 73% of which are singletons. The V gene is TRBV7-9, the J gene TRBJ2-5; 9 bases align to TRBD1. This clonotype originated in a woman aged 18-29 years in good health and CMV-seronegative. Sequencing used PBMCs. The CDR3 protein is CASSYSTGGGETQYF. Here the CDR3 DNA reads TGTGCCAGCAGCTACTCAACAGGGGGCGGAGAGACCCAGTACTTC.